The entry below describes one T cell receptor beta chain. The target antigen is unknown. The same CDR3 can be traced to other DNA sequences in this sample. The data originate from a study of shared clonotypes between healthy human individuals. General study points: Around 5.4% of naive CD4 clonotypes were common to several donors. The study sampled only blood, and tissue repertoires likely differ.

TCRdb's copy holds only in-frame clones and misses some; the assay was immunoSEQ multiplex PCR. The sample yields about 1 million clones, about 74% seen once. Caucasian adults living in Nashville, Tennessee, provided all samples. V lost 0 bases to trimming and J lost 1 base, with 6 bases between them. CDR1 is ENHRY, CDR2 SYGVKD, per germline. The CDR3 runs 14 residues. The TCR sequence derives from a man younger than 35 in good health. V is TRBV10-3 and J is TRBJ2-5; tentatively, D is TRBD1 (5 bases). Sequencing used memory CD4+ T cells sorted from blood. As for subset: CD45RA-negative fraction. The chain's CDR3 is CAISESGPQETQYF. CDR3 coding DNA: TGTGCCATCAGTGAGTCGGGGCCCCAAGAGACCCAGTACTTC.